The table lists the clone carrying this T cell receptor (beta chain) with a count of one. V lost 11 bases to trimming and J lost 3 bases, with 8 bases between them. Germline-derived CDR1 and CDR2 are MGHDK and SYGVNS. The CDR3 spans 11 residues. This entry is derived from a study of blood T cell repertoires in COVID-19. Study in general: Material from acute and convalescent COVID-19 was sourced from the United States, Italy and Spain. T cells, B-cell-depleted T cells, or PBMCs provided the cDNA or gDNA that served as material.

In the original analysis: Using reference gene primer amplification, nucleated cell counts were estimated. Some clones are missing from TCRdb's copy, which holds only in-frame ones; the method was immunoSEQ multiplex PCR. Clone size and the V and J calls come from that table; the DNA yielded D and trimming. The data contain about 140,000 clones, about 74% of them singletons. Sequencing input: peripheral blood. The genes are TRBV25-1 and TRBJ2-1; the D gene is possibly TRBD2 (6 bases). This TCR was recovered from a man aged 50 or older with acute or convalescent COVID-19. CDR3 DNA sequence: TGTGCCCACGGGGGCTACAATGAGCAGTTCTTC. Translation: CAHGGYNEQFF.